A single T cell receptor (beta chain) is shown here with its context. As yet, its antigen is unknown. The entry originates in a study of shared clonotypes between healthy human individuals. Points from the study as a whole: Naive CD4 clonotypes were shared across several donors at about 5.2%. Naive subsets generally exceeded memory subsets in estimated richness.

Splitting of each subset's genomic DNA was done evenly across several immunoSEQ plates. Sequenced by immunoSEQ multiplex PCR; TCRdb stores in-frame clones only, minus some. The data show about 600,000 clones, roughly 95% seen once. Naive CD8 populations comprised CD45RO-negative cells positively selected for CCR7, excluding terminally differentiated effector memory CD45RA+ cells. Germline V CDR1 and CDR2: ENHRY, SYGVKD. Trimming pared 6 bases from V and 2 bases from J, leaving 23 bases between. The CDR3 has 17 residues. This sequence joins TRBV10-3 and TRBJ2-7, with D perhaps given as TRBD1 or TRBD2 (8 bases each). This sequence was found in a woman aged 25 to 39 in good health. Sequencing was performed on naive CD8+ T cells sorted from blood. CDR3 DNA sequence: TGTGCCATCAGCTTGGACAGGGCGACTAGCGCGGCCTACGAGCAGTACTTC. Its translation: CAISLDRATSAAYEQYF.